This TCR beta chain was sequenced during a study of blood T cell repertoires in COVID-19. Overall study context: The study drew acute and convalescent COVID-19 samples from the United States, Italy and Spain. The analysed material was cDNA or gDNA that came from T cells, B-cell-depleted T cells, or PBMCs.

Original handling: Estimation of nucleated cell counts was performed using reference gene primer amplification. Generated by immunoSEQ multiplex PCR, the TCRdb table keeps only in-frame clones and is missing some. V, J and clone size reflect that table, while D and trimming were determined from the DNA. The sample has fewer than 15,000 clones; roughly 80% are singletons. The CDR3 consists of 13 residues. Per germline, CDR1 SGHTA and CDR2 FQGNSA. Trimming at V came to 4 bases and at J to 6 bases, leaving 6 bases not matched to a gene. The specimen was peripheral blood. The chain couples TRBV7-2 to TRBJ2-7, with TRBD1 matching 7 bases. The TCR was taken from an elderly woman with acute or convalescent COVID-19. In DNA form, the CDR3 reads TGTGCCAGCAGCTCCAGGGGGATGCGCGAGCAGTACTTC. The encoded protein is CASSSRGMREQYF.